The TCR beta chain described here comes from a study of beta chain features in type 1 diabetes. Overall study findings and caveats: cDNA-based sequencing might over-represent cells highly expressing TCR. TCRB CDR3s from Type 1 diabetes patients were moderately but significantly shorter in all four CD4+ subsets. More deletions and fewer insertions at VDJ junctions were seen in type 1 diabetes patients. Possible PCR preference for shorter templates applied equally to patients and controls.

Expressed TCRB transcripts were sequenced because the entire RNA isolate underwent reverse transcription. Here immunoSEQ multiplex PCR was the method, and the copy in TCRdb shows in-frame clones only, minus some. The table includes about 150,000 clones, about 10% detected once. Markers CD45RO/CCR7/CD25/CD127/CD95/CD27 served to sort CD4+ naive, central memory, regulatory and stem cell-like memory cells. This clone showed up just a few times. Its antigen remains unidentified. V lost 5 bases to trimming and J lost 7 bases; unmatched junction nucleotides: 8. CDR1 and CDR2 (germline): MDHEN, SYDVKM. The CDR3 totals 14 residues.

The source is a woman under 40 with type 1 diabetes. Sample: central memory CD4+ T cells from blood. This rearrangement joins TRBV28 to TRBJ2-1, with 7 positions matching TRBD1. The CDR3: CASSVQGGTNEQFF. As DNA, the CDR3 is TGTGCCAGCAGTGTCCAAGGGGGCACGAATGAGCAGTTCTTC.